Following are 23 T cell receptor beta chains from one sample sequenced in a study of breast tumors, draining lymph nodes, adjacent tissues. Axillary draining lymph nodes of breast cancer patients supplied the node samples. TCRdb independently ran MiXCR on the multiplex PCR reads; one entry per CDR3 protein. The table records about 130,000 distinct CDR3 sequences, approximately 22% of them present only once. Sequencing was carried out using axillary lymph node tissue. The source is a female donor with breast cancer. Some clones in this sample may be carry-over from other donors' samples.

V gene TRBV12-3 or TRBV12-4 combines with J gene TRBJ2-5; 7 positions match TRBD2. Trimming removed 4 bases from V and 4 bases from J; junction bases left unmatched: 6. The CDR3 runs to 14 residues. The CDR3 DNA sequence: TGTGCCAGCAGTTCGAGACTAGCTCCAGAGACCCAGTACTTC. This translates into CASSSRLAPETQYF.

This clonotype was seen many times. V and J are TRBV7-9 and TRBJ1-5, with D unresolved. V lost 1 base, J lost 3 bases, and 10 bases lay in between. The CDR3 is made up of 15 amino acids. Germline V gene lookup returns CDR1 SEHNR and CDR2 FQNEAQ (reference sequence). Written as DNA, the CDR3 is TGTGCCAGCAGCTTAGATACGGCAGCCAATCAGCCCCAGCATTTT. Protein: CASSLDTAANQPQHF.

This clonotype has at least ten counts. The chain joins TRBV12-5 to TRBJ2-3; tentatively, D is TRBD2 (6 bases). CDR3 length: 12 residues. Trimming shortened V by 4 bases and J by 5 bases, and 7 bases separated the two germline ends. The germline gives CDR1 LGHNT, CDR2 FRNRAP. The CDR3: CASGWGVDTQYF. The CDR3 DNA follows: TGTGCTAGTGGTTGGGGGGTAGATACGCAGTATTTT.

At least ten counts were recorded for this clonotype. The rearrangement links TRBV7-2 to TRBJ2-1; 8 bases align to TRBD2. The ends lost 3 bases at V and 4 bases at J; junction bases unmatched: 5. The CDR3 sequence is 15 residues long. The germline gives CDR1 SGHTA, CDR2 FQGNSA. The CDR3 sequence is CASSFVSGTYNEQFF. The CDR3 DNA reads as TGTGCCAGCAGCTTCGTTAGCGGGACATACAATGAGCAGTTCTTC.

Points on this clonotype: A much larger clonotype is one base distant, so this may be a read error. The chain links TRBV5-1 to TRBJ2-5; D is perhaps TRBD1 (6 bases). The CDR3 loop spans 13 amino acids. Germline CDR1 reads SGHRS; CDR2 reads YFSETQ. The DNA for the CDR3 is TGCGCCAGCAGCTGGACAGCCCAAGAGACCCAGTGCTTC. Translated: CASSWTAQETQCF.

In its sample, this clonotype was seen many times. The chain recombines TRBV5-1 with TRBJ2-7; D ambiguous. The CDR3 loop spans 14 amino acids. V lost 0 bases, J lost 7 bases, and 14 bases lay in between. Germline CDR1 is SGHRS and CDR2 is YFSETQ. CDR3: CASSLATANSEQYF. CDR3 DNA sequence: TGCGCCAGCAGCTTGGCCACAGCTAACAGTGAGCAGTACTTC. Filled out from reference TRBV5-1 and TRBJ2-7, the complete variable domain reads KAGVTQTPRYLIKTRGQQVTLSCSPISGHRSVSWYQQTPGQGLQFLFEYFSETQRNKGNFPGRFSGRQFSNSRSEMNVSTLELGDSALYLCASSLATANSEQYFGPGTRLTVT.

This clonotype was counted many times. The genes are TRBV19 and TRBJ2-7, with 7 bases fitting TRBD1. This CDR3 has 13 residues. The germline gives CDR1 LNHDA, CDR2 SQIVND (reference sequence). V shed 6 bases and J 5 bases; nucleotides not matched to a gene: 7. CDR3 nucleotides: TGTGCCAGTAGGACAGGGTCCCAGGACGAGCAGTACTTC. It specifies CASRTGSQDEQYF.

On this clonotype itself: A read error is possible here, since a much larger clone lies one base away. The chain joins TRBV15 to TRBJ2-2; perhaps D is TRBD1 or TRBD2 (6 bases each). Germline loops: CDR1 LNHNV, CDR2 YYDKDF (reference sequence). This CDR3 is 15 amino acids long. This chain's CDR3 is CATSGDNRNTGGLFF. DNA for the CDR3: TGTGCCACCAGCGGGGACAACAGGAACACCGGGGGGCTGTTTTTT.

This chain uses TRBV6-1 with TRBJ2-3, with TRBD2 identical over 7 bases. V dropped 3 bases and J dropped 0; count of bases not matched to a gene: 9. Germline assignment: CDR1 MNHNS and CDR2 SASEGT. The CDR3 sequence is 17 residues long. This CDR3 is CASSDPTSWCSTDTQYF. As DNA, the CDR3 is TGTGCCAGCAGTGACCCGACTAGCTGGTGTAGCACAGATACGCAGTATTTT.

This clonotype was seen a few times. The chain couples TRBV19 to TRBJ1-2, with no clear D. There are 11 residues in the CDR3. CDR1 and CDR2 from the germline V gene are LNHDA and SQIVND (reference sequence). V lost 8 bases and J 4 bases, leaving 8 bases between the germline ends. Here the CDR3 DNA reads TGTGCCAGTGAGACCGTCTATGGCTACACCTTC. Protein product: CASETVYGYTF.

This clonotype was counted at least ten times. The DNA for the CDR3 is TGCAGTGCTAGAGATCGGGGGTGGGGCGGGCTGGGGTCCAATGAGCAGTTCTTC. It is translated as CSARDRGWGGLGSNEQFF. This rearrangement joins TRBV20-1 to TRBJ2-1; D perhaps matches TRBD2 (6 bases). Germline V lookup: CDR1 DFQATT, CDR2 SNEGSKA (reference sequence). V gave up 0 bases and J gave up 6 bases, with 24 bases separating them. CDR3 length: 18 residues.

In its sample, this clonotype was seen many times. The CDR3 DNA reads as TGTGCCAGCAGTGTCTCCTACGAGCAGTACTTC. Amino acids: CASSVSYEQYF. This chain links TRBV6-2 or TRBV6-3 with TRBJ2-7; no clear D gene. Germline loops: CDR1 MNHEY, CDR2 SVGEGT. Trimming took 5 bases from V and 0 from J, leaving 2 bases between them. The CDR3 is 11 amino acids.

Many counts were recorded for this clonotype. CDR3: CATSRGPREQETQYF. Here the CDR3 DNA reads TGTGCCACCAGCAGGGGGCCAAGGGAGCAAGAGACCCAGTACTTC. The V and J genes are TRBV15 and TRBJ2-5; D possibly matches TRBD1 or TRBD2 (5 bases each). Trimming left V 3 bases short and J 2 bases short, with 13 bases between. Germline loops: CDR1 LNHNV, CDR2 YYDKDF (reference sequence). The CDR3 loop spans 15 amino acids.

Concerning this clonotype itself: Just one base apart from a much larger clone, this may be a read error. CDR3 sequence reads: CAWSVRSGTSGSNEQFF. CDR3 sequence (DNA): TGTGCCTGGAGTGTACGTTCCGGGACTAGCGGTAGCAATGAGCAGTTCTTC. The chain uses TRBV30 and TRBJ2-1; 11 positions agree with TRBD2. Germline V lookup: CDR1 GTSNPN, CDR2 SVGIG (reference sequence). The CDR3 covers 17 residues. V gave up 0 bases and J gave up 6 bases; unmatched junction bases: 10.

At least ten counts were recorded for this clonotype. This sequence joins TRBV7-2 and TRBJ2-5, with TRBD2 identical over 7 bases. The germline CDR1 and CDR2 sequences are SGHTA and FQGNSA. This CDR3 is 16 amino acids long. With 2 bases clipped from V and 1 base from J, the junction kept 7 bases outside the gene matches. The CDR3, as DNA: TGTGCCAGCAGCTTAATGCCTAGCGGCATCCAAGAGACCCAGTACTTC. Encoded protein: CASSLMPSGIQETQYF.

This clonotype appeared many times. The missing conserved phenylalanine or tryptophan at the end of this CDR3 makes a read error likely. V gene TRBV20-1 combines with J gene TRBJ1-6; 8 bases are shared with TRBD1. The germline V gene encodes CDR1 DFQATT and CDR2 SNEGSKA (reference sequence). There are 17 residues in the CDR3. CDR3 coding DNA: TGCAGCCCAATTGCACAGGGGGTCAGGGGCTATAATTCACCCCTCCACTCT. Amino acids: CSPIAQGVRGYNSPLHS.

A remark on this clonotype: A read error may explain this, as a much larger clone is one base away. CDR3 nucleotides: TGCGCCAGCAGCTCGGTCCTGGGACGCAGACGCTCCTACGAGCAGTACTTC. Translated, it gives CASSSVLGRRRSYEQYF. V usage is TRBV5-1 and J usage is TRBJ2-7, with D perhaps TRBD1 or TRBD2 (5 bases each). Germline V lookup: CDR1 SGHRS, CDR2 YFSETQ. CDR3 length: 17 amino acids. The V and J ends lost 3 bases and 0 bases respectively, with 19 bases between them.

This clonotype was detected ten times or more. The chain carries TRBV19 and TRBJ2-1; perhaps TRBD2 as D (7 bases). Germline V gene data show CDR1 as LNHDA and CDR2 as SQIVND (reference sequence). The ends were cut back, 5 bases at V and 5 bases at J, with 28 bases in the middle. The CDR3 covers 19 residues. CDR3 amino acids: CASSSALTRGRAGDNEQFF. CDR3 sequence (DNA): TGTGCCAGTAGTTCGGCCTTGACGAGGGGGAGGGCCGGCGACAATGAGCAGTTCTTC.

This clonotype was observed many times. Likely a read error: the CDR3 ends without its conserved phenylalanine or tryptophan. The rearrangement links TRBV9 to TRBJ2-3, with 7 nucleotides matching TRBD2. CDR3 size: 15 residues. V was pared by 5 bases and J by 0 bases, with 6 bases of the junction left unmatched. Germline lookup yields CDR1 SGDLS and CDR2 YYNGEE. The CDR3 nucleotides are TGTGCCAGCAGTCCTAGCGGAGTCAGCACAGATACGCAGTATCTT. This gives the protein CASSPSGVSTDTQYL.

This clonotype was counted many times. The chain carries TRBV4-1 and TRBJ1-6; D is possibly TRBD1 (5 bases). Germline assignment: CDR1 MGHRA and CDR2 YSYEKL. The ends were cut back, 0 bases at V and 10 bases at J, with 13 bases in the middle. The CDR3 sequence is 15 residues long. The CDR3 loop is CASSQDVGAYSPLHF. The CDR3 nucleotides read TGCGCCAGCAGCCAAGATGTAGGGGCTTACTCACCCCTCCACTTT.

This clonotype was found many times. This chain uses TRBV2 with TRBJ2-2, with D possibly matching TRBD2 (6 bases). Trimming stripped 4 bases from V and 1 base from J, with 10 bases between. The germline gives CDR1 SNHLY, CDR2 FYNNEI. The CDR3 is 15 amino acids. CDR3 loop: CASSGYSGNTGELFF. CDR3 nucleotides: TGTGCCAGCAGTGGGTATAGCGGGAACACCGGGGAGCTGTTTTTT.

About this clonotype: Given the absence of the conserved phenylalanine or tryptophan at the CDR3 end, a read error is likely. The J gene is TRBJ2-1, the V gene TRBV9; perhaps TRBD2 as D (5 bases). The CDR3 length is 15 residues. CDR1 SGDLS and CDR2 YYNGEE come from the germline V gene. V lost 3 bases to trimming and J lost 0 bases, with 10 bases between them. The CDR3 DNA sequence: TGTGCCAGCAGCGCCAGTGGGAGCTCCTACAATGAGCAGTTCCTC. This codes for CASSASGSSYNEQFL.

This clonotype was recorded at least ten times. The chain combines TRBV5-6 with TRBJ1-2, with a weak D call TRBD1 (6 bases). Per the germline V gene, CDR1 is SGHDT and CDR2 is YYEEEE. The CDR3 runs 15 residues. Trimming pared 4 bases from V and 7 bases from J, leaving 20 bases between. In nucleotides, the CDR3 is TGTGCCAGCAGCCCCGGGGGGGGCGATCTGGTTGGCTACACCTTC. Translating it yields CASSPGGGDLVGYTF.